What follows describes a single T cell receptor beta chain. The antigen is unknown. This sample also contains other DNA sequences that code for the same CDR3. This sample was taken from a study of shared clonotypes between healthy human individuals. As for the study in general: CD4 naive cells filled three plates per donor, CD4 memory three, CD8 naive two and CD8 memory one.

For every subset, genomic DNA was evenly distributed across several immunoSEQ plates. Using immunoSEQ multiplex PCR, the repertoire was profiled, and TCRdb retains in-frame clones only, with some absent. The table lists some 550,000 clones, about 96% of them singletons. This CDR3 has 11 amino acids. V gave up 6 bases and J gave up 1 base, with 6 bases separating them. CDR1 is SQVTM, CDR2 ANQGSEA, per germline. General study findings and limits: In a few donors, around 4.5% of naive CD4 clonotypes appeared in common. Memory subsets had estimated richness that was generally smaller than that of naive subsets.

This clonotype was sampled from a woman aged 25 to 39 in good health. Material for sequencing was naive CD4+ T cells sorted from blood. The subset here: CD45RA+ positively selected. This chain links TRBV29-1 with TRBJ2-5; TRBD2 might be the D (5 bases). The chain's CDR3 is CSVGVQETQYF. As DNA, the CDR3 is TGCAGCGTCGGGGTCCAAGAGACCCAGTACTTC.